The 2 T cell receptor beta chains below all came from one sample that was sequenced in a study of T cell responses to AZD1222 COVID-19 vaccine. Generated by immunoSEQ multiplex PCR, the TCRdb table keeps only in-frame clones and is missing some. The repertoire holds over 150,000 clones, with about 85% as singletons. This specimen consisted of peripheral blood, obtained on day 0 of AZD1222 vaccination. The receptors come from an adult in good health.

V gene TRBV13 combines with J gene TRBJ1-5; D call uncertain. CDR1 PRHDT and CDR2 FYEKMQ come from the germline V gene (reference sequence). The CDR3 totals 14 residues. The ends were cut back, 6 bases at V and 2 bases at J, with 11 bases in the middle. This CDR3 is CASSIGVGNQPQHF. CDR3 sequence (DNA): TGTGCCAGCAGTATCGGAGTAGGCAATCAGCCCCAGCATTTT.

The V call is TRBV28, the J call TRBJ1-6, with D perhaps TRBD1 (6 bases). V was trimmed by 9 bases and J by 8 bases, leaving 8 bases between them. CDR1 is MDHEN, CDR2 SYDVKM, per germline. This CDR3 has 11 residues. DNA for the CDR3: TGTGCCAGTGGACAGTATTCACCCCTCCACTTT. Its protein product is CASGQYSPLHF.